This T cell receptor beta chain is from a study of cytomegalovirus exposure and HLA in healthy donors. General observations from the study: A later analysis linked around 17,000 TCR beta sequences to HLA alleles at 0.05 false discovery rate. There were several of the most significant clusters that appeared linked to common viral pathogens in a later analysis.

CDR3 length equals 18 residues. Trimming at V came to 0 bases and at J to 3 bases, leaving 13 bases not matched to a gene. Germline loops: CDR1 MGHRA, CDR2 YSYEKL. With 60 Vbeta and 13 Jbeta primers, the PCR was carried out. TCRdb's copy holds only in-frame clones and misses some; the assay was immunoSEQ multiplex PCR. In the table there are about 150,000 clones, roughly 85% of which are singletons. Every donor was a healthy person donating bone marrow. In regard to this clone: Antigen: not known.

The sequence came from a woman between 18 and 29 years old in good health and CMV-seronegative. V usage is TRBV4-1 and J usage is TRBJ2-7; 8 nucleotides agree with TRBD2. The sample was PBMCs. The CDR3 sequence is CASSQDSPRAGVYYEQYF. In DNA, the CDR3 is TGCGCCAGCAGCCAAGATAGCCCCAGAGCGGGGGTCTACTACGAGCAGTACTTC.